This T cell receptor (beta chain) was identified in a study of beta chain features in type 1 diabetes. On this clone itself: Antigen: not known.

The study's findings and limits: More deletions and fewer insertions at VDJ junctions were found in patients with type 1 diabetes. Reads derived from cDNA could over-represent cells showing high TCR expression. For patients, the naive, central memory and Treg TCRB repertoires appeared more alike than for healthy donors. Type 1 diabetes patients had TCRB CDR3s that were shorter (moderately but significantly so) in all four CD4+ subsets.

Reverse transcription of all isolated RNA meant that expressed TCRB transcripts were sequenced. The assay was immunoSEQ multiplex PCR, and TCRdb's table has in-frame clones only and misses some. The table lists 600,000 to 750,000 clones, approximately 13% of them singletons, with roughly 0.11% in the top ten. The single heparinised draw taken from each donor contained around 100 mL of blood on average. The V and J ends lost 0 bases and 8 bases respectively, with 20 bases between them. This CDR3 region has 16 residues. Per germline, CDR1 SGDLS and CDR2 YYNGEE. Specimen: naive CD4+ T cells from blood. J is TRBJ1-2 and V is TRBV9; D might be TRBD1 (6 bases). This TCR was sampled from a young man with type 1 diabetes. This CDR3 reads CASSVGPTGLPPGYTF. The CDR3 coding sequence is TGTGCCAGCAGCGTAGGGCCGACAGGCCTCCCCCCCGGCTACACCTTC.